Listed below are T cell receptor beta chains from one sample, sequenced in a study of Ad26.COV2.S vaccination and SARS-CoV-2 variants. TCRdb's table, derived via immunoSEQ multiplex PCR, lists solely in-frame clones and lacks some. Here the sample spans roughly 380,000 clones, around 84% being singletons. The specimen comprised peripheral blood, sampled in a trial of Ad26.COV2.S vaccine versus placebo. The receptors were gathered from a person aged 18-65 years who received the Ad26.COV2.S COVID-19 vaccine or a placebo. CDR3s include the opening cysteine and the closing phenylalanine or tryptophan. Each record gives: D gene, V gene, clone size, J gene, CDR3 protein, CDR3 DNA. D genes are given only for firm matches. The listing skips clone size in some rows; elsewhere it reads once, few, many or a size class.

.,TRBV6-2/TRBV6-3,.,TRBJ1-4,CASSYFGTRREKLFF,TGTGCCAGCAGTTATTTCGGGACGAGGCGTGAAAAACTGTTTTTT
.,TRBV27,few,TRBJ2-2,CASSLLSGELFF,TGTGCCAGCAGTTTATTATCCGGGGAGCTGTTTTTT
.,TRBV20-1,.,TRBJ2-1,CSAGSNNEQFF,TGCAGTGCCGGATCGAACAATGAGCAGTTCTTC
.,TRBV30,.,TRBJ2-7,CAWSVEGPYEQYF,TGTGCCTGGAGTGTAGAGGGGCCTTACGAGCAGTACTTC
TRBD1,TRBV19,.,TRBJ1-6,CASSLGQGTNSPLHF,TGTGCCAGTAGTTTGGGACAGGGGACTAATTCACCCCTCCACTTT
.,TRBV4-1,.,TRBJ2-5,CASSQEQARGETQYF,TGCGCCAGCAGCCAGGAACAGGCGAGGGGGGAGACCCAGTACTTC
.,TRBV20-1,.,TRBJ1-2,CSASNYGYTF,TGCAGTGCTTCGAATTATGGCTACACCTTC
.,TRBV5-6,.,TRBJ2-1,CASSLSNEQFF,TGTGCCAGCAGCTTGTCTAATGAGCAGTTCTTC
.,TRBV5-6,.,TRBJ2-1,CASSADRDYNEQFF,TGTGCCAGCAGCGCCGACCGGGACTACAATGAGCAGTTCTTC
.,TRBV2,.,TRBJ1-4,CASKENEKLFF,TGTGCCAGCAAGGAGAATGAAAAACTGTTTTTT
.,TRBV15,.,TRBJ1-5,CATSRDPNGRTSNQPQHF,TGTGCCACCAGCAGAGATCCTAATGGCAGAACAAGCAATCAGCCCCAGCATTTT
.,TRBV18,.,TRBJ2-7,CASSPSRAEQYF,TGTGCCAGCTCACCGTCCCGGGCGGAGCAGTACTTC
TRBD2,TRBV11-3,.,TRBJ2-5,CASSLGSASGRGETQYF,TGTGCCAGCAGCTTAGGTTCGGCTAGCGGGAGAGGAGAGACCCAGTACTTC
.,TRBV27,.,TRBJ2-7,CASSLSWQHSVEYF,TGTGCCAGCAGTTTATCGTGGCAGCATAGCGTCGAGTACTTC
TRBD1,TRBV12-5,.,TRBJ1-1,CASGAGTGRTEAFF,TGTGCTAGTGGTGCCGGGACAGGGCGAACTGAAGCTTTCTTT
.,TRBV5-1,.,TRBJ1-5,CASSLEGGSQPQHF,TGCGCCAGCAGCTTGGAGGGGGGGTCCCAGCCCCAGCATTTT
.,TRBV10-1,few,TRBJ2-7,CASSPRTDIHEQYF,TGCGCCAGCAGTCCTCGGACGGATATCCACGAGCAGTACTTC